This TCR beta chain stems from a study of tumor-infiltrating lymphocytes in localized non-small cell lung cancer. Study background: Patients included smokers and never-smokers with various histologies, some sampled after neoadjuvant chemotherapy.

Trimming took off 6 bases at V and 4 bases at J, with 15 bases between the two ends. CDR1 is SGHTA and CDR2 is FQGNSA in the germline V gene. The length of the CDR3 is 15 residues. Findings of the study overall: Available tissue quantity limited TCR sequencing to a patient subset. Higher tumor T cell infiltration than in uninvolved lung was supported by TCRbeta sequencing. Different pieces of the same tissue went to different assays, confounding technical variation with intratumor heterogeneity.

This clone was detected only a few times. Its antigen remains unidentified. Measured with immunoSEQ multiplex PCR; TCRdb has only the in-frame clones, and not every one. The repertoire consists of about 23,000 clones, with about two thirds occurring once and the leading ten covering about 6.5%. The sequenced material came from lung tumor tissue. The rearrangement links TRBV7-2 to TRBJ2-2, with D perhaps matching TRBD1 (6 bases). This TCR was recovered from a human donor with non-small cell lung cancer. As DNA, the CDR3 is TGTGCCAGCAGGCAACAGGGCGGCGTCACCGGGGAGCTGTTTTTT. It codes for CASRQQGGVTGELFF.